What follows is one TCR beta chain and its context. As yet, its antigen is unknown. Unique molecular identifiers were carried by the TCR beta cDNA libraries. TCRdb re-analysed the PCR reads in MiXCR, keeping a single row per CDR3 protein. The data show 820,000 or so distinct CDR3 sequences, 53% seen once. This entry belongs to a study of post-analysis software for immune sequencing data. Germline V gene sequence: CDR1 ENHRY, CDR2 SYGVKD. V was pared by 10 bases and J by 2 bases, with 20 bases between. This CDR3 region has 15 residues. General study results and limits: A few TRBV segments (TRBV5-6, TRBV5-1 and TRBV20-1 among them) occurred more frequently in patients than in controls.

Input material: blood. The chain carries TRBV10-3 and TRBJ1-2, with D possibly matching TRBD1 (6 bases). The TCR was taken from a girl aged 10 to 17 with multiple sclerosis. In DNA, the CDR3 is TGTGCCACCACGGCACCCACAGGGAACAACTATGGCTACACCTTC. Protein product: CATTAPTGNNYGYTF.